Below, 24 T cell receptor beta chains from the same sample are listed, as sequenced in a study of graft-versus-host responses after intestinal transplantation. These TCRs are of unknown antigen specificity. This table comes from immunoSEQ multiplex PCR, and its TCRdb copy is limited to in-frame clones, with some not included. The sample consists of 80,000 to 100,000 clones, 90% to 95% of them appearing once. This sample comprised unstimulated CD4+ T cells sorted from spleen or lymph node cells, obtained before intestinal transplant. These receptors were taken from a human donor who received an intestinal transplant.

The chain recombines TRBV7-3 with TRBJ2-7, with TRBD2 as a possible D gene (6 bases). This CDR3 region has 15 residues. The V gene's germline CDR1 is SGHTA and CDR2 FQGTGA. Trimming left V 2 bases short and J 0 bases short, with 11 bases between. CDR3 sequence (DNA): TGTGCCAGCAGCTTACTCCCGGGACTCTCCTACGAGCAGTACTTC. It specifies CASSLLPGLSYEQYF.

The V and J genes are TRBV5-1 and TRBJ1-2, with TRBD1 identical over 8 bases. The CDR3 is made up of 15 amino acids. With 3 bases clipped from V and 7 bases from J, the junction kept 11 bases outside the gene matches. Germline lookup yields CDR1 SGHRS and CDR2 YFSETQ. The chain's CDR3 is CASSSSSVDRAGYTF. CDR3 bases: TGCGCCAGCAGCTCATCAAGTGTGGACAGGGCTGGCTACACCTTC.

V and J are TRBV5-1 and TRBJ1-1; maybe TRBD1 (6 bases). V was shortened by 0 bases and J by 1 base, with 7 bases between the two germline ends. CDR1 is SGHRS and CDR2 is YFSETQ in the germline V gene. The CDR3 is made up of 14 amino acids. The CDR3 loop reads CASSLEGQNTEAFF. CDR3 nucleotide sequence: TGCGCCAGCAGCTTGGAGGGACAGAACACTGAAGCTTTCTTT.

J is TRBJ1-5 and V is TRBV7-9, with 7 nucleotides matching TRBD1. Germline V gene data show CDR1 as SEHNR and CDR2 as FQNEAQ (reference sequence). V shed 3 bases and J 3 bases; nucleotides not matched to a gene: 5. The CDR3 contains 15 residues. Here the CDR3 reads CASSLGDSNNQPQHF. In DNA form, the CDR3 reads TGTGCCAGCAGCTTGGGGGACAGCAACAATCAGCCCCAGCATTTT.

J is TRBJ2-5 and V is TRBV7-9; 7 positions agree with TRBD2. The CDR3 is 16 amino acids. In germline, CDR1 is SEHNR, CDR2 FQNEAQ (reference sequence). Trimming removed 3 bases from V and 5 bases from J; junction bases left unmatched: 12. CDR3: CASSFTRGGPSETQYF. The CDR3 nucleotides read TGTGCCAGCAGCTTTACGCGGGGAGGGCCATCGGAGACCCAGTACTTC.

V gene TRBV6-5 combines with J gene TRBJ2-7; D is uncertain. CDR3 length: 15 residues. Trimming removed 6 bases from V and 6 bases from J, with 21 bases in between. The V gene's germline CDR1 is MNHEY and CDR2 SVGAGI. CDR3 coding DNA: TGTGCCAGCAGCCCTAGGCCGAGATTTATCGGCGAGCAGTACTTC. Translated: CASSPRPRFIGEQYF.

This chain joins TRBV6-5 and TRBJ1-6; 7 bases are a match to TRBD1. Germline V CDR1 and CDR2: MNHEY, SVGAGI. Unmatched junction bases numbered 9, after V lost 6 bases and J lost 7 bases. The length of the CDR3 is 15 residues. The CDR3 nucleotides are TGTGCCAGCAGGCACCCGGGACAGAAGAATTCACCCCTCCACTTT. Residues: CASRHPGQKNSPLHF.

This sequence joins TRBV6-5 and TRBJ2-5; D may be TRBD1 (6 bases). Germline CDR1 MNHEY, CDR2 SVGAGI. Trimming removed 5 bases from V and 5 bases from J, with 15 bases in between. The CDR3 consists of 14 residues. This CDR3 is CASSPRQDGETQYF. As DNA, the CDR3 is TGTGCCAGCAGTCCGAGACAGGACGGGGAGACCCAGTACTTC.

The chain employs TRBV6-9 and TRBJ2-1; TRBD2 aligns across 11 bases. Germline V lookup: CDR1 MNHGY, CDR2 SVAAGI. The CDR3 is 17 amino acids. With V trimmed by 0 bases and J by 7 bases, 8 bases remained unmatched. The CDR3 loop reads CASSYSRLAGISNEQFF. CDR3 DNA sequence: TGTGCCAGCAGTTATTCGAGACTAGCGGGAATCAGTAATGAGCAGTTCTTC.

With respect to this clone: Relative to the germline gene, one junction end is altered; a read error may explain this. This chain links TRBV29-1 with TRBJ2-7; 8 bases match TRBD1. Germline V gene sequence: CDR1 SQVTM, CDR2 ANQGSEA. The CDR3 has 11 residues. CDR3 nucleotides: TGCAGCGTTCTAGGACAGGGTAGATGGCACTTC. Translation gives CSVLGQGRWHF.

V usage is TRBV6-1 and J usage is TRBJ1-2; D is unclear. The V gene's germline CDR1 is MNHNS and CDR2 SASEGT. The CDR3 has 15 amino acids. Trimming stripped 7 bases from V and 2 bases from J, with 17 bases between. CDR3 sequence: CASIPTEGGNYGYTF. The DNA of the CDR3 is TGTGCCAGCATCCCGACGGAAGGAGGGAACTATGGCTACACCTTC.

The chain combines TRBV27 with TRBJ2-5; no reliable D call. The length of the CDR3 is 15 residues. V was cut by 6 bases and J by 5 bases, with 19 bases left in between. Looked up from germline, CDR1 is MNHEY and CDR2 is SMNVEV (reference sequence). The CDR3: CASSGTLLGRETQYF. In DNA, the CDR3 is TGTGCCAGCAGCGGAACCCTTTTGGGCCGGGAGACCCAGTACTTC.

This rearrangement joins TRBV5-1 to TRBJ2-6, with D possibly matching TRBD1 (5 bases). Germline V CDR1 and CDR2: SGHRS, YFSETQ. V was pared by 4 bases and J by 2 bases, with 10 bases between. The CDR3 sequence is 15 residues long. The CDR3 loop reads CASSEQAAGANVLTF. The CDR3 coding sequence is TGCGCCAGCAGCGAACAGGCAGCTGGGGCCAACGTCCTGACTTTC.

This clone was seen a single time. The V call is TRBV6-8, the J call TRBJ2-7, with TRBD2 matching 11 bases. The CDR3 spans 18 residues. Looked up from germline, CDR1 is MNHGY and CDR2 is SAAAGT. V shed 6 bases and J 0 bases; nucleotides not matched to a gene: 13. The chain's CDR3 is CASSHSILAGEDSYEQYF. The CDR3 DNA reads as TGTGCCAGCAGCCACTCCATACTAGCGGGGGAAGACTCCTACGAGCAGTACTTC.

This CDR3 is CASSPTSLGGEQYF. The DNA for the CDR3 is TGTGCCAGCAGCCCGACTAGTTTGGGGGGCGAGCAGTACTTC. The chain uses TRBV9 and TRBJ2-7, with D possibly TRBD2 on 6 matching bases. The V gene's germline CDR1 is SGDLS and CDR2 YYNGEE. Deletions cut 4 bases from V and 6 bases from J, with 17 bases between. CDR3 size: 14 residues.

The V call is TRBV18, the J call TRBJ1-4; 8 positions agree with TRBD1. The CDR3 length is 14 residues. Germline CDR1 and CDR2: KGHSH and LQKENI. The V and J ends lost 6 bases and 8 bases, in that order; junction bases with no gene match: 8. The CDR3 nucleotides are TGTGCCAGCTCCCAAGGACAGGGCAGGGAAAAACTGTTTTTT. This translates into CASSQGQGREKLFF.

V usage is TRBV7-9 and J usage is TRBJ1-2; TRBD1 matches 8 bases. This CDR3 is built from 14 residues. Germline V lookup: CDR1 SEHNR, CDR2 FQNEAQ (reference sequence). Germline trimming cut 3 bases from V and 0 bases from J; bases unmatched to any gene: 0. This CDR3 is CASSLTGANYGYTF. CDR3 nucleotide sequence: TGTGCCAGCAGCTTGACAGGGGCTAACTATGGCTACACCTTC. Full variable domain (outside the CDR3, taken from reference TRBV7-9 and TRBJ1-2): DTGVSQNPRHKITKRGQNVTFRCDPISEHNRLYWYRQTLGQGPEFLTYFQNEAQLEKSRLLSDRFSAERPKGSFSTLEIQRTEQGDSAMYLCASSLTGANYGYTFGSGTRLTVV.

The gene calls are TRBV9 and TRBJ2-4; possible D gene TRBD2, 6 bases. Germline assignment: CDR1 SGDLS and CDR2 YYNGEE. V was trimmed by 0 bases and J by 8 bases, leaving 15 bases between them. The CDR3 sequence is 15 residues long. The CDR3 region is CASSVGIAPGDIQYF. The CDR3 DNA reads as TGTGCCAGCAGCGTAGGGATAGCCCCGGGGGACATTCAGTACTTC.

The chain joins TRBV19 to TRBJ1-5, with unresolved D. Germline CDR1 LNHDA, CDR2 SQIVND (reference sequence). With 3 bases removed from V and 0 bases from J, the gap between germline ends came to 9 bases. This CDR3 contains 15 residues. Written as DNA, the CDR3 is TGTGCCAGTAGTATTCTAAGTCTTAGCAATCAGCCCCAGCATTTT. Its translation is CASSILSLSNQPQHF.

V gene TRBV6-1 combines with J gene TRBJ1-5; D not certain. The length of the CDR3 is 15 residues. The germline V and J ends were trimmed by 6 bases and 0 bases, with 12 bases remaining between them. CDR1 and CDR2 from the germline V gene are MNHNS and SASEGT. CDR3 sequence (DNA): TGTGCCAGCAGAATCAGAGGTGCTAGCAATCAGCCCCAGCATTTT. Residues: CASRIRGASNQPQHF.

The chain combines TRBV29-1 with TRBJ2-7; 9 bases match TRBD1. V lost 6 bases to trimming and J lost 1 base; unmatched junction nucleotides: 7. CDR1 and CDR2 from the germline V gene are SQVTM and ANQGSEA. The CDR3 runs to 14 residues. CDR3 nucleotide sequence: TGCAGCGTGACCTACAGGGGGCGTTCCTACGAGCAGTACTTC. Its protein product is CSVTYRGRSYEQYF.

CDR3 loop: CAISGPTGTDTQYF. CDR3 DNA: TGTGCCATTAGCGGTCCCACTGGCACAGATACGCAGTATTTT. The chain links TRBV6-6 to TRBJ2-3, with a possible D match to TRBD2 (6 bases). The V end lost 10 bases, the J end lost 1 base, and 15 bases lay between the germline ends. CDR3 size: 14 residues. The germline V gene has CDR1 MNHNY and CDR2 SVGAGI (reference sequence).

The CDR3 reads CASSYSDRVWEKLFF. CDR3 sequence (DNA): TGTGCCAGCAGTTACTCAGACAGGGTTTGGGAAAAACTGTTTTTT. This chain uses TRBV6-5 with TRBJ1-4; 7 nucleotides agree with TRBD1. The CDR3 totals 15 residues. The V gene's germline CDR1 is MNHEY and CDR2 SVGAGI. J lost 8 bases, V lost 0 bases, and 6 bases had no gene match.

CDR3 in DNA: TGTGCCAGCAGTGAAGGCGGGAGCGGACGAGAGACCCAGTACTTC. Translated, it gives CASSEGGSGRETQYF. The J gene is TRBJ2-5, the V gene TRBV6-1, with 7 bases that match TRBD2. The V segment lost 1 base and the J segment 4 bases; nucleotides outside the gene matches: 6. Germline V CDR1 and CDR2: MNHNS, SASEGT. The CDR3 is 15 residues long.